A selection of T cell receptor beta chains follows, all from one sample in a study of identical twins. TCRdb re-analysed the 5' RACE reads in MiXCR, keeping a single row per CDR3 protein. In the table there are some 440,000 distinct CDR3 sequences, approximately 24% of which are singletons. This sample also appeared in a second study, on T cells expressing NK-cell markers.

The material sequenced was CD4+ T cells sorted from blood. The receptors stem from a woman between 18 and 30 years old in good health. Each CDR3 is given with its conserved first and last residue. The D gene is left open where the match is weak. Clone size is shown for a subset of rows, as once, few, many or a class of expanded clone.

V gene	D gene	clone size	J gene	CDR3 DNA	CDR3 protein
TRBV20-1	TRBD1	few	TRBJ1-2	TGCAGTGCTAGAGTAGAACCGGGACAGGGGAAGGAAGGCTACACCTTC	CSARVEPGQGKEGYTF
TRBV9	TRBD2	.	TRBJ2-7	TGTGCCAGCAGCGTCTATAGCGGGAGGGCCACCGAGCAGTACTTC	CASSVYSGRATEQYF
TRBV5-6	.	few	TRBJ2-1	TGTGCCAGCAGCTTTATCTCTGGTGAGCAGTTCTTC	CASSFISGEQFF
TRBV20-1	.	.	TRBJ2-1	TGCAGTGCTATCGCCTCCGCGTACAATGAGCAGTTCTTC	CSAIASAYNEQFF
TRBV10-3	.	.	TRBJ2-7	TGTGCCATCAGTGATGGGGTGGGGGACGAGCAGTACTTC	CAISDGVGDEQYF
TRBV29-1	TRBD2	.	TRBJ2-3	TGCAGCGTTGCGGCTAGCGGGAGGGCGTCCACAGATACGCAGTATTTT	CSVAASGRASTDTQYF
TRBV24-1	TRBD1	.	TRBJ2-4	TGTGCCACACGGACAGGGTTCGCCAAAAACATTCAGTACTTC	CATRTGFAKNIQYF
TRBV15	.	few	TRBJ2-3	TGTGCCACCAGCCACAGACAGACAGATACGCAGTATTTT	CATSHRQTDTQYF
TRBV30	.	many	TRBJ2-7	TGTGCCTGGAGTAGGGGGAATGGCATCCAATCCTACGAGCAGTACTTC	CAWSRGNGIQSYEQYF
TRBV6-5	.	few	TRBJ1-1	TGTGCCAGCAGTTACGGTAGACGCTTGAACACTGAAGCTTTCTTT	CASSYGRRLNTEAFF
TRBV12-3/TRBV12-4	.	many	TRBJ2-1	TGTGCCAGCAGTTTTACCCACAATGAGCAGTTCTTC	CASSFTHNEQFF
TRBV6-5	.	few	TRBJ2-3	.	CASSSSLAGADTQYF
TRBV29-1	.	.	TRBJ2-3	TGCAGTGGCACGGGGGGCGCAGATACGCAGTATTTT	CSGTGGADTQYF
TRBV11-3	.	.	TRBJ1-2	TGTGCCAGCAGCATCTACGGAACCCCTCGGGGCTACACCTTC	CASSIYGTPRGYTF
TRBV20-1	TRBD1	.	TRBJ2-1	TGCAGAACCGGGGACAGGCTCAATGAGCAGTTCTTC	CRTGDRLNEQFF
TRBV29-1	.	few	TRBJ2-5	TGCAGCGTTGAAAGGTCTAGGCAAGAGACCCAGTACTTC	CSVERSRQETQYF
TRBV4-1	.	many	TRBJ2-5	TGCGCCAGCAGCCTGAGGGGGGACAGTCAAGAGACCCAGTACTTC	CASSLRGDSQETQYF
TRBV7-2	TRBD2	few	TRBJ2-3	TGTGCCAGCAGCCTTTTAGCGGGTTACACAGATACGCAGTATTTT	CASSLLAGYTDTQYF
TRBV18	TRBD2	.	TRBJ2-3	TGTGCCAGCTCACCAAGGGGACTAGCTGGAGATACGCAGTATTTT	CASSPRGLAGDTQYF
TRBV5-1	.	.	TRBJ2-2	TGCGCCAGCAGCTTGGAAGGGACGGTCGGGGAGCTGTTTTTT	CASSLEGTVGELFF
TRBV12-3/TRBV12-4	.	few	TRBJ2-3	TGTGCCAGCAGTCCCCGCGGGGTATTTGACACAGATACGCAGTATTTT	CASSPRGVFDTDTQYF
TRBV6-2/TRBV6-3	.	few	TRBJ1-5	TGTGCCGCAGGCCCCTGGCAGGGCCAATACCAGCCCCAGCATTTT	CAAGPWQGQYQPQHF
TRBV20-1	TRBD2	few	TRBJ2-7	TGCAGTGCTAATTCGGCGGGAGAGGGGCAGTACTTC	CSANSAGEGQYF
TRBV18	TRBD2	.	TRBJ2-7	TGTGCCAGCTCACCTGGACTAGCTACGATGCAGTACTTC	CASSPGLATMQYF
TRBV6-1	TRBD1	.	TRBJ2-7	TGTGCCAGCAGTGAATGGACAGGGGGCCACGAGCAGTACTTC	CASSEWTGGHEQYF
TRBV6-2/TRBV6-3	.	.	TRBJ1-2	.	CASSSSTWRDTF
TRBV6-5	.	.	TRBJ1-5	TGTGCCAGCAGTTATGACGGGGATCAGCCCCAGCATTTT	CASSYDGDQPQHF
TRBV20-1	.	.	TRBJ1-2	TGCAGTGCTGGACAAATCAACTATGGCTACACCTTC	CSAGQINYGYTF
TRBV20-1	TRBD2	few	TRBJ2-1	TGCAGTGAAGCGGGACTAAAGGACAATGAGCAGTTCTTC	CSEAGLKDNEQFF
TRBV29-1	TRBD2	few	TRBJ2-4	TGCAGCGTTGGCGGGCTAGCGGGAGGGAAAAACATTCAGTACTTC	CSVGGLAGGKNIQYF
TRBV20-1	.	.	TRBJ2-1	TGCAGTGCTAGCCTGCGGACCAGGTGGGGTGAGCAGTTCTTC	CSASLRTRWGEQFF
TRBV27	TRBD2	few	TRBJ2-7	TGTGCCAGCAGTTCCGTTCGGTCCATTAGCGGGCGAAACTCCTACGAGCAGTACTTC	CASSSVRSISGRNSYEQYF
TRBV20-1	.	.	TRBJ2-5	TGCAGTGCTAGAGACGCGCAGACTGAGACCCAGTACTTC	CSARDAQTETQYF
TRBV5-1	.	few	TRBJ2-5	TGCGCCAGCAGCTCGAGGACAGCGAGAGGAAAGACCCAGTACTTC	CASSSRTARGKTQYF
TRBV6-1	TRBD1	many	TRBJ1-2	TGTGCCAGCAGCCCCGGGACAGGGTATGGCTACACCTTC	CASSPGTGYGYTF
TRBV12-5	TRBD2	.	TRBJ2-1	TGTGCTAGTGGTTTGGTAGGGCGGCTAGCGGGAGCCCATGGGAACAATGAGCAGTTCTTC	CASGLVGRLAGAHGNNEQFF
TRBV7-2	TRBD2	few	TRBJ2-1	TGTGCCAGCAGTCCGGGAGGCTCGGGTGGTAATGAGCAGTTCTTC	CASSPGGSGGNEQFF
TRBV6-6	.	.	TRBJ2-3	TGTGCCAGCAGCTATCGGGCAACAGATACGCAGTATTTT	CASSYRATDTQYF
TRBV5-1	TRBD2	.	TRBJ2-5	TGCGCCAGCAGCTTGGGGATAGCGGGAACCTTGGAGACCCAGTACTTC	CASSLGIAGTLETQYF
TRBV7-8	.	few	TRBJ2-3	TGTGCCAGCAGCTTAGACCGGGACACTATCACAGATACGCAGTATTTT	CASSLDRDTITDTQYF
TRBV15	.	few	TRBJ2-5	TGTGCCACCAGCCTCCCGGCCTCCCGGGAGACCCAGTACTTC	CATSLPASRETQYF
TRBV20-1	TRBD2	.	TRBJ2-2	TGCAGTGCCCGTAGCGGGGGGGCGAACACCGGGGAGCTGTTTTTT	CSARSGGANTGELFF
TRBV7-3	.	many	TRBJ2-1	TGTGCCAGCAGCCCTGCCCCCGCTAGGGATGAGCAGTTCTTC	CASSPAPARDEQFF
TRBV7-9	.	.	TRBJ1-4	TGTGCCAGCAGCTTTGTACCGTTTAATGAAAAACTGTTTTTT	CASSFVPFNEKLFF
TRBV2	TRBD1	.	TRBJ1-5	TGTGCCAGCAGTGAAGACGGACAGGGTTATCAGCCCCAGCATTTT	CASSEDGQGYQPQHF
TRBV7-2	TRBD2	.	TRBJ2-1	TGTGCCAGCAGCCCGAACGGACTAGCGGGAGACGAGCAGTTCTTC	CASSPNGLAGDEQFF
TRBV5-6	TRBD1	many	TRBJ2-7	TGTGCCAGCAGTTTACAGGGGCCCTACGAGCAGTACTTC	CASSLQGPYEQYF
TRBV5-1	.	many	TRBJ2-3	TGCGCCAGCAGCTATGACACAGATACGCAGTATTTT	CASSYDTDTQYF
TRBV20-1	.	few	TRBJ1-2	TGCAGTGCTAGTAATAACGGCCGCACGTATGGCTACACCTTC	CSASNNGRTYGYTF
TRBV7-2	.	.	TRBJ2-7	TGTGCCAGCAGCATAGTAGGGACGACCTACGAGCAGTACTTC	CASSIVGTTYEQYF
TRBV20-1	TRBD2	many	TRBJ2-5	TGCAGTGCTGACGGGACTAGCGGGGGCATCCTCGAAGAGACCCAGTACTTC	CSADGTSGGILEETQYF
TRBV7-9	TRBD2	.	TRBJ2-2	TGTGCCAGCAGCCCCGGCTCGGCGGGAGCCGGGGAGCTGTTTTTT	CASSPGSAGAGELFF
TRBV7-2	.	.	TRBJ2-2	TGTGCCAGCACCCCCCGGGGGGCGGGGCTGTTTTTT	CASTPRGAGLFF
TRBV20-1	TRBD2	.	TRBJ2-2	TGCAGTGCTAGGGGACCGGGGGGACGCACCGGGGAGCTGTTTTTT	CSARGPGGRTGELFF
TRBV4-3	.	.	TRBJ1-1	TGCGCCAGCAGCCAAGAAGTTACCGCCCGGGCCCAAGCTTTCTTT	CASSQEVTARAQAFF